What follows are 18 T cell receptor beta chains derived from one specimen sequenced in a study of graft-versus-host responses after intestinal transplantation (dated by TCRdb to the early 2020s). The protocol used for the library was the immunoSEQ multiplex PCR assay. TCRdb took this table from immuneACCESS and kept in-frame rearrangements with V and J called. Such tables lack part of the clones; where checked against another copy, unresolved V genes explain under half of the gap, and the rest is unexplained. The sample records 75,000 to 95,000 clones, roughly 90% of which are singletons. The ten largest clones take up approximately 0.32% of the sample. Antigens for these TCRs are unknown. The label giving this sample's time point can be read as: cells obtained before transplantation from donor or recipient. This material consisted of unstimulated CD4+ T cells sorted from spleen or lymph node cells, taken before transplant. The receptors were gathered from a human donor who was the organ donor for an intestinal transplant.

The CDR3 region has the DNA TGTGCCAGCAGTACTGGGGACAGGGAAGCTTTCTTT. Protein sequence: CASSTGDREAFF. The genes are TRBV6-1 and TRBJ1-1, with 8 bases that match TRBD1. V lost 5 bases and J lost 8; bases outside the gene matches: 4. Germline assignment: CDR1 MNHNS and CDR2 SASEGT. This CDR3 region has 12 residues.

This sequence joins TRBV2 and TRBJ1-1; D is uncertain. CDR1 SNHLY and CDR2 FYNNEI come from the germline V gene. The CDR3 totals 14 residues. Trimming pared 4 bases from V and 4 bases from J, leaving 13 bases between. The CDR3 nucleotides are TGTGCCAGCAGTGTTAGAAGAGGGAGCACTGAAGCTTTCTTT. Protein sequence: CASSVRRGSTEAFF.

The CDR3 region is CASSSRGRGGYGYTF. Here the CDR3 DNA reads TGTGCCAGCAGTTCCCGGGGCAGGGGTGGCTATGGCTACACCTTC. This chain links TRBV6-5 with TRBJ1-2; the D gene is possibly TRBD1 (6 bases). Germline-derived CDR1 and CDR2 are MNHEY and SVGAGI. The V gene lost 4 bases and the J gene lost 4 bases, with 16 bases spanning the gap. This CDR3 has 15 residues.

The V gene is TRBV5-6, the J gene TRBJ1-4, with a possible D match to TRBD1 (6 bases). The CDR3 sequence is 17 residues long. V gave up 1 base and J gave up 5 bases, with 18 bases separating them. Germline loops: CDR1 SGHDT, CDR2 YYEEEE. The CDR3 protein is CASSLNSNRARNEKLFF. CDR3 DNA: TGTGCCAGCAGCTTGAATTCAAACAGGGCCCGAAATGAAAAACTGTTTTTT. The complete variable domain, with remaining parts taken from reference TRBV5-6 and TRBJ1-4, reads DAGVTQSPTHLIKTRGQQVTLRCSPKSGHDTVSWYQQALGQGPQFIFQYYEEEERQRGNFPDRFSGHQFPNYSSELNVNALLLGDSALYLCASSLNSNRARNEKLFFGSGTQLSVL.

This chain's CDR3 is CAISETGQETQYF. The CDR3 coding sequence is TGTGCCATCAGTGAGACAGGCCAAGAGACCCAGTACTTC. The gene calls are TRBV10-3 and TRBJ2-5, with D possibly TRBD1 on 5 matching bases. Germline lookup yields CDR1 ENHRY and CDR2 SYGVKD. The CDR3 runs 13 residues. V was cut by 2 bases and J by 1 base, with 5 bases left in between.

The chain combines TRBV5-4 with TRBJ2-2; D is ambiguous. This CDR3 comprises 16 residues. Germline V gene data show CDR1 as SGHNT and CDR2 as YYREEE (reference sequence). Deletions cut 4 bases from V and 1 base from J, with 14 bases between. The CDR3 coding sequence is TGTGCCAGCAGCCATAAAGGAGTGGGGAACACCGGGGAGCTGTTTTTT. It encodes CASSHKGVGNTGELFF.

This chain joins TRBV10-3 and TRBJ2-7, with 9 positions matching TRBD2. Germline values: CDR1 ENHRY, CDR2 SYGVKD. The trim removed 2 bases at V and 1 base at J, leaving 12 bases unmatched. This CDR3 contains 18 residues. For the CDR3, the DNA is TGTGCCATCAGTGAGCGGCTAGCGGGACCGTCCCCATCCTACGAGCAGTACTTC. Protein: CAISERLAGPSPSYEQYF.

The gene calls are TRBV5-5 and TRBJ2-1; 8 positions match TRBD2. Germline CDR1 SGHKS, CDR2 YYEKEE (reference sequence). There are 15 residues in the CDR3. V lost 1 base to trimming and J lost 3 bases; unmatched junction nucleotides: 3. The CDR3, as DNA: TGTGCCAGCAGCTTGTTTAGCGGGGTCTACAATGAGCAGTTCTTC. It specifies CASSLFSGVYNEQFF.

The CDR3 loop is CASSDSTAGWGNEQFF. DNA for the CDR3: TGTGCCAGCAGTGACTCTACGGCGGGGTGGGGCAATGAGCAGTTCTTC. The chain combines TRBV6-4 with TRBJ2-1; D might be TRBD2 (6 bases). The CDR3 runs 16 residues. Germline V gene data show CDR1 as MRHNA and CDR2 as SNTAGT. V lost 0 bases, J lost 6 bases, and 15 bases lay in between.

The rearrangement links TRBV5-1 to TRBJ2-5; TRBD1 matches at 7 bases. CDR3 length: 15 residues. V trimming: 0 bases; J trimming: 5 bases; junction bases outside the gene matches: 7. Germline values: CDR1 SGHRS, CDR2 YFSETQ. The CDR3: CASSLEGARMETQYF. Here the CDR3 DNA reads TGCGCCAGCAGCTTGGAGGGGGCAAGAATGGAGACCCAGTACTTC.

The V gene is TRBV9, the J gene TRBJ2-5, with TRBD2 identical over 9 bases. The CDR3 loop spans 16 amino acids. CDR1 is SGDLS, CDR2 YYNGEE, per germline. After removal of 0 bases from V and 5 bases from J, the junction contained 8 bases not matched to a gene. The CDR3 sequence: CASSVGGGVFGETQYF. The CDR3, as DNA: TGTGCCAGCAGCGTAGGCGGGGGGGTATTTGGGGAGACCCAGTACTTC. Filled out from reference TRBV9 and TRBJ2-5, the complete variable domain reads DSGVTQTPKHLITATGQRVTLRCSPRSGDLSVYWYQQSLDQGLQFLIQYYNGEERAKGNILERFSAQQFPDLHSELNLSSLELGDSALYFCASSVGGGVFGETQYFGPGTRLLVL.

V and J are TRBV5-5 and TRBJ2-1, with 8 nucleotides matching TRBD2. Germline lookup yields CDR1 SGHKS and CDR2 YYEKEE (reference sequence). Trimming at V came to 2 bases and at J to 2 bases, leaving 3 bases not matched to a gene. CDR3 length: 15 residues. The CDR3 DNA reads TGTGCCAGCAGCTTTTACGGGGGGGCCTACAATGAGCAGTTCTTC. Encoded protein: CASSFYGGAYNEQFF.

The V and J genes are TRBV28 and TRBJ1-4; no clear D gene. The CDR3 extends over 14 amino acids. V lost 4 bases and J lost 3, with 9 bases in between. CDR1 and CDR2 (germline): MDHEN, SYDVKM. The CDR3 region is CASSSPPSNEKLFF. DNA for the CDR3: TGTGCCAGCAGTTCCCCTCCCTCTAATGAAAAACTGTTTTTT.

This clone was detected once. The rearrangement links TRBV15 to TRBJ1-5; TRBD1 matches at 8 bases. Germline-derived CDR1 and CDR2 are LNHNV and YYDKDF (reference sequence). V shed 6 bases and J 7 bases; nucleotides not matched to a gene: 8. The CDR3 is made up of 14 amino acids. This chain's CDR3 is CATSFSGGSQPQHF. In DNA, the CDR3 is TGTGCCACCAGTTTTTCAGGGGGCTCCCAGCCCCAGCATTTT.

The chain combines TRBV19 with TRBJ2-7; 8 nucleotides line up with TRBD2. With 8 bases clipped from V and 7 bases from J, the junction kept 16 bases outside the gene matches. The germline V gene has CDR1 LNHDA and CDR2 SQIVND (reference sequence). The CDR3 sequence is 15 residues long. The CDR3 loop is CASPNWSGRVQEQYF. DNA of the CDR3: TGTGCCAGTCCCAACTGGTCCGGGAGGGTTCAGGAGCAGTACTTC. The full variable domain, completed using reference TRBV19 and TRBJ2-7, is DGGITQSPKYLFRKEGQNVTLSCEQNLNHDAMYWYRQDPGQGLRLIYYSQIVNDFQKGDIAEGYSVSREKKESFPLTVTSAQKNPTAFYLCASPNWSGRVQEQYFGPGTRLTVT.

V and J are TRBV28 and TRBJ2-7; 8 nucleotides align to TRBD1. This CDR3 spans 17 amino acids. The junction had 10 bases not matched to a gene; V was cut back by 1 base and J by 2 bases. Germline V CDR1 and CDR2: MDHEN, SYDVKM. The CDR3 protein is CASSLSPFQDRAYEQYF. The CDR3 coding sequence is TGTGCCAGCAGTTTATCTCCTTTCCAGGACAGGGCCTACGAGCAGTACTTC.

The chain employs TRBV19 and TRBJ1-5; D is possibly TRBD1 (5 bases). With 4 bases removed from V and 5 bases from J, the gap between germline ends came to 15 bases. This CDR3 is built from 15 residues. The germline gives CDR1 LNHDA, CDR2 SQIVND (reference sequence). CDR3 bases: TGTGCCAGTAGTAAGACCGGGACTCTCGATCAGCCCCAGCATTTT. This sequence encodes CASSKTGTLDQPQHF.

This sequence joins TRBV6-6 and TRBJ2-5; D unclear. Germline lookup yields CDR1 MNHNY and CDR2 SVGAGI (reference sequence). V gave up 0 bases and J gave up 5 bases, with 10 bases separating them. This CDR3 is 14 amino acids long. This CDR3 reads CASSYSNLRETQYF. DNA of the CDR3: TGTGCCAGCAGTTACTCGAATTTACGGGAGACCCAGTACTTC.